This TCR beta chain derives from a study of T cell changes during pregnancy in multiple sclerosis (dated by TCRdb to the late 2010s). Concerning the study at large: The study examined how the T cell repertoire changed over the course of pregnancy in women with multiple sclerosis.

The library was built by means of the immunoSEQ multiplex PCR assay. In its TCRdb copy, this immuneACCESS table keeps in-frame sequences only and misses some clones. Where compared with another copy, unresolved V genes explain less than half of these, and the others have no known cause. This sample is represented by around 100,000 clones; 92% of them were singletons. The ten largest clones add up to less than 2% of the sample. Inclusive of the bounding cysteine and phenylalanine, the CDR3 is 16 residues long. Only the CDR3 part of the read is kept: 48 bases, read in frame from the first base. Compared with germline, V lacks 2 bases and J lacks 4 bases; bases without a gene match: 9. With regard to this clone: Which antigen it targets is not known. No much larger clonotype is one base removed from it; base qualities were not supplied.

The sequence links TRBV23-1 to TRBJ1-2; TRBD1 agrees with 8 junctional bases. TRBV23-1 is flagged as an ORF with uncertain function. The sequence was obtained from a female donor with multiple sclerosis, enrolled in a pregnancy study. The source was peripheral blood, collected after pregnancy. The DNA is as follows: TGCGCCAGCAGTCAAGGGGTCAGGGGGCTCGGCTATGGCTACACCTTC. Its product reads: CASSQGVRGLGYGYTF.